These 10 T cell receptor beta chains were all obtained from the same sample, sequenced in a study of early T cells in non-severe SARS-CoV-2 infection. MiXCR was run by TCRdb on the 5' RACE reads, yielding one entry per CDR3 protein. The repertoire holds roughly 54,000 distinct CDR3 sequences, with around 6% as singletons. Sample: whole blood. The source of these receptors is an adult who was a healthcare worker with PCR-confirmed SARS-CoV-2 infection or an uninfected control (not recorded which).

This clonotype was observed a few times. This chain uses TRBV4-3 with TRBJ1-4; a possible D gene is TRBD1 (5 bases). The germline gives CDR1 LGHNA, CDR2 YSLEER. CDR3 length: 16 residues. V dropped 6 bases and J dropped 0 bases, with 14 bases sitting between them. The CDR3 nucleotides are TGCGCCAGCAGGGCGACGCGGGGGGCAACTAATGAAAAACTGTTTTTT. This sequence encodes CASRATRGATNEKLFF.

In its sample, this clonotype was seen many times. The chain combines TRBV6-5 with TRBJ2-7, with a weak D call TRBD1 (6 bases). CDR1 and CDR2 from the germline V gene are MNHEY and SVGAGI. Trimming left V 5 bases short and J 2 bases short, with 13 bases between. This CDR3 has 14 amino acids. The CDR3 is CASSLIGQPYEQYF. The CDR3 nucleotides are TGTGCCAGCAGTCTCATCGGACAGCCCTACGAGCAGTACTTC.

This clonotype was counted ten times or more. This chain's CDR3 is CASSLRLAGGLAYNEQFF. The CDR3 nucleotides read TGTGCCAGCAGCTTAAGGCTAGCGGGGGGGCTGGCCTACAATGAGCAGTTCTTC. The chain uses TRBV11-2 and TRBJ2-1; the match to TRBD2 covers 12 bases. The ends lost 2 bases at V and 2 bases at J; junction bases unmatched: 7. Germline CDR1 and CDR2: SGHAT and FQNNGV. The CDR3 length is 18 residues.

The CDR3 loop reads CASSRGSAGTNEQFF. The CDR3 DNA reads TGTGCCAGCAGTCGAGGGTCGGCGGGGACCAATGAGCAGTTCTTC. The chain employs TRBV6-1 and TRBJ2-1, with D possibly matching TRBD2 (6 bases). The CDR3 has 15 residues. Germline V CDR1 and CDR2: MNHNS, SASEGT. V shed 5 bases and J shed 6 bases, with 17 bases lying between them.

This clonotype has more than one count but fewer than ten. The chain employs TRBV12-3 or TRBV12-4 and TRBJ1-2, with 8 bases identical to TRBD1. There are 14 residues in the CDR3. The V and J ends lost 6 bases and 8 bases, in that order; junction bases with no gene match: 11. DNA of the CDR3: TGTGCCAGCAGGAACCAGGGGGCAGGAGACGGCTACACCTTC. This translates into CASRNQGAGDGYTF.

The sample holds a few counts of this clonotype. The chain couples TRBV12-3 or TRBV12-4 to TRBJ2-5, with a possible D match to TRBD2 (5 bases). The CDR3 loop spans 14 amino acids. Trimming removed 2 bases at V and 1 base at J, with 8 bases between. This CDR3 reads CASSLRGIQETQYF. The CDR3 DNA is TGTGCCAGCAGTTTACGAGGGATCCAAGAGACCCAGTACTTC.

This clonotype was seen more than once but under ten times. The chain has TRBV28 and TRBJ1-1; D is unresolved. Germline V gene sequence: CDR1 MDHEN, CDR2 SYDVKM. The V gene lost 4 bases and the J gene lost 8 bases, with 11 bases spanning the gap. The CDR3 consists of 12 residues. The DNA for the CDR3 is TGTGCCAGCAGTTCCCGGAGTGGGGAAGCTTTCTTT. Translated, it gives CASSSRSGEAFF.

This clonotype was picked up a small number of times. The chain carries TRBV7-8 and TRBJ2-3; a weak D match, TRBD1 (6 bases). This CDR3 contains 16 residues. Trimming took 5 bases from V and 3 from J, leaving 18 bases between them. CDR1 SGHVS and CDR2 FQNEAQ come from the germline V gene. CDR3 in DNA: TGTGCCAGCAGCGCCTCGGACAGAACTGGGACAGATACGCAGTATTTT. As protein: CASSASDRTGTDTQYF.

In its sample, this clonotype was seen a few times. The V call is TRBV15, the J call TRBJ2-5; D might be TRBD2 (6 bases). With 0 bases removed from V and 3 bases from J, the gap between germline ends came to 20 bases. The CDR3 length is 18 residues. Looked up from germline, CDR1 is LNHNV and CDR2 is YYDKDF (reference sequence). CDR3 residues: CATSRDPPRGGGKETQYF. CDR3 bases: TGTGCCACCAGCAGAGATCCCCCCCGGGGCGGAGGGAAAGAGACCCAGTACTTC.

This clonotype was counted ten times or more. The chain couples TRBV7-9 to TRBJ1-1; the D gene is possibly TRBD1 (5 bases). The CDR3 is 15 residues long. CDR1 and CDR2 from the germline V gene are SEHNR and FQNEAQ (reference sequence). Trimming removed 4 bases at V and 5 bases at J, with 17 bases between. For the CDR3, the DNA is TGTGCCAGCAGCTCCAATGGGGACGGCGGAACTGAAGCTTTCTTT. This codes for CASSSNGDGGTEAFF.